A single sample is the source of the 21 T cell receptor beta chains below, sequenced in a study of OX40 agonist ivuxolimab in advanced cancers. The table came from immunoSEQ multiplex PCR; TCRdb's copy has only in-frame clones and leaves some out. The table records 120,000 or so clones, approximately 89% of them present only once. Sequenced here: CD4+ or CD8+ T cells sorted from blood, sampled in a trial of the OX40 agonist ivuxolimab. The receptors were sampled from an adult with an advanced solid tumor such as melanoma, head and neck, liver or kidney cancer.

This clone occurred once. This chain connects TRBV6-6 to TRBJ1-5, with 7 bases that match TRBD1. The CDR3 totals 14 residues. J was trimmed by 7 bases and V by 6 bases; bases with no gene match: 9. Germline CDR1 MNHNY, CDR2 SVGAGI (reference sequence). The chain's CDR3 is CASSAIRGGQPQHF. The DNA of the CDR3 is TGTGCCAGCAGCGCAATCAGGGGGGGCCAGCCCCAGCATTTT.

Only one count was recorded for this clone. CDR3 sequence (DNA): TGTGCCAGCAGCTTGATGGGGTCGACCGAGGCCCTCTACGAGCAGTACTTC. Protein: CASSLMGSTEALYEQYF. The chain recombines TRBV7-2 with TRBJ2-7; no reliable D call. Per the germline V gene, CDR1 is SGHTA and CDR2 is FQGNSA. V lost 3 bases, J lost 3 bases, and 21 bases lay in between. This CDR3 spans 17 amino acids.

This clone came up once. This chain uses TRBV10-3 with TRBJ1-5; weak D call: TRBD1 (6 bases). The CDR3 sequence is 15 residues long. V lost 7 bases to trimming and J lost 7 bases, with 20 bases between them. Germline V gene sequence: CDR1 ENHRY, CDR2 SYGVKD. The CDR3 region has the DNA TGTGCCATCAAGGGGGGAGGGGATAGCGGGCAGCCCCAGCATTTT. Its protein is CAIKGGGDSGQPQHF.

This chain links TRBV27 with TRBJ2-2; no firm D call. Germline lookup yields CDR1 MNHEY and CDR2 SMNVEV (reference sequence). V was cut by 5 bases and J by 2 bases, with 6 bases left in between. The CDR3 contains 13 residues. This chain's CDR3 is CASSIRNTGELFF. The CDR3, as DNA: TGTGCCAGCAGTATAAGAAACACCGGGGAGCTGTTTTTT.

V is TRBV27 and J is TRBJ1-1; D uncertain. V was trimmed by 2 bases and J by 5 bases, leaving 9 bases between them. The CDR3 totals 13 residues. Looked up from germline, CDR1 is MNHEY and CDR2 is SMNVEV (reference sequence). For the CDR3, the DNA is TGTGCCAGCAGTTTAAGGTCGGGGACTGAAGCTTTCTTT. This codes for CASSLRSGTEAFF.

The rearrangement joins TRBV19 to TRBJ1-4; no reliable D call. Germline CDR1 LNHDA, CDR2 SQIVND (reference sequence). The CDR3 runs to 14 residues. V was cut by 2 bases and J by 2 bases, with 6 bases left in between. CDR3 loop: CASSIRRTNEKLFF. In DNA, the CDR3 is TGTGCCAGTAGTATACGACGGACTAATGAAAAACTGTTTTTT.

The chain couples TRBV19 to TRBJ1-4; no clear D gene. The V and J ends lost 3 bases and 7 bases respectively, with 12 bases between them. Germline values: CDR1 LNHDA, CDR2 SQIVND (reference sequence). The CDR3 is 14 residues long. Here the CDR3 reads CASSMWEAGEKLFF. As DNA, the CDR3 is TGTGCCAGTAGTATGTGGGAGGCTGGTGAAAAACTGTTTTTT.

A few counts support this clone. The chain combines TRBV18 with TRBJ1-4; no definite D call. Trimming left V 6 bases short and J 7 bases short, with 15 bases between. The CDR3 is 14 residues long. CDR1 is KGHSH and CDR2 is LQKENI in the germline V gene. CDR3 sequence (DNA): TGTGCCAGCTCCCGGTCTAAAGGCGGTGAAAAACTGTTTTTT. Its translation: CASSRSKGGEKLFF.

The V call is TRBV28, the J call TRBJ2-3; D perhaps matches TRBD2 (7 bases). The germline V gene has CDR1 MDHEN and CDR2 SYDVKM. Trimming cost V 2 bases and J 4 bases, with 16 bases left between them. CDR3 size: 16 residues. CDR3 nucleotides: TGTGCCAGCAGTTTACCCGGGGGCGGGAGATCAGATACGCAGTATTTT. The encoded protein is CASSLPGGGRSDTQYF.

This clone is medium-sized. The rearrangement links TRBV10-1 to TRBJ1-5, with 9 bases matching TRBD1. Germline lookup yields CDR1 WNHNN and CDR2 SYGVQD (reference sequence). The CDR3 has 19 residues. With V trimmed by 4 bases and J by 0 bases, 13 bases remained unmatched. The CDR3 DNA reads TGCGCCAGCAGTGGGAAAGGGACAGGGCGACCTTATAGCAATCAGCCCCAGCATTTT. This translates into CASSGKGTGRPYSNQPQHF.

The chain has TRBV28 and TRBJ2-5, with TRBD1 matching over 9 bases. Germline V gene data show CDR1 as MDHEN and CDR2 as SYDVKM. Unmatched junction bases numbered 8, after V lost 4 bases and J lost 5 bases. There are 15 residues in the CDR3. The CDR3 coding sequence is TGTGCCAGCAGTTCCGTTACAGGGGGCCGGGAGACCCAGTACTTC. Protein sequence: CASSSVTGGRETQYF.

The V and J genes are TRBV27 and TRBJ1-3; tentative D call: TRBD1 (5 bases). CDR1 and CDR2 (germline): MNHEY, SMNVEV (reference sequence). This CDR3 is 14 amino acids long. Between the trimmed V and J ends, which lost 10 bases and 0 bases, there was a span of 13 bases. CDR3 sequence: CATRTGISGNTIYF. In DNA, the CDR3 is TGTGCCACCAGAACAGGAATCTCTGGAAACACCATATATTTT.

The chain couples TRBV6-6 to TRBJ2-3; D gene ambiguous. Germline loops: CDR1 MNHNY, CDR2 SVGAGI (reference sequence). The CDR3 extends over 13 amino acids. V was clipped by 7 bases and J by 2 bases, with 10 bases between them. The DNA of the CDR3 is TGTGCCAGCATCGGACGGACCACAGATACGCAGTATTTT. It yields the protein CASIGRTTDTQYF.

V and J are TRBV30 and TRBJ1-2; unclear D gene. Trimming left V 0 bases short and J 4 bases short, with 6 bases between. The CDR3 extends over 12 amino acids. The germline V gene has CDR1 GTSNPN and CDR2 SVGIG (reference sequence). The CDR3 nucleotides read TGTGCCTGGAGTGTACTCAGCTATGGCTACACCTTC. It translates to CAWSVLSYGYTF.

V gene TRBV6-5 combines with J gene TRBJ2-7; D gene uncertain. This CDR3 has 13 amino acids. The V gene's germline CDR1 is MNHEY and CDR2 SVGAGI. V was shortened by 5 bases and J by 2 bases, with 10 bases between the two germline ends. In DNA form, the CDR3 reads TGTGCCAGCAGTGATCCCAGGACCTACGAGCAGTACTTC. Residues: CASSDPRTYEQYF.

The chain couples TRBV5-4 to TRBJ2-7, with a tentative D call TRBD1 (5 bases). The CDR3 covers 14 residues. With 2 bases removed from V and 0 bases from J, the gap between germline ends came to 9 bases. Germline CDR1 reads SGHNT; CDR2 reads YYREEE (reference sequence). The CDR3, as DNA: TGTGCCAGCAGCTTAGCACAGGACTCCTACGAGCAGTACTTC. Translated: CASSLAQDSYEQYF.

The rearrangement links TRBV19 to TRBJ1-1; 9 bases are a match to TRBD1. The CDR3 sequence is 15 residues long. Trimming cost V 7 bases and J 4 bases; bases outside gene matches: 10. The V gene's germline CDR1 is LNHDA and CDR2 SQIVND (reference sequence). The CDR3 region is CASNPGTGLRTEAFF. The CDR3 DNA reads TGTGCCAGTAACCCCGGGACAGGGCTTCGCACTGAAGCTTTCTTT.

The gene calls are TRBV19 and TRBJ1-5; possibly TRBD1 for D (6 bases). The CDR3 consists of 18 residues. CDR1 and CDR2 from the germline V gene are LNHDA and SQIVND (reference sequence). Trimming shortened V by 1 base and J by 4 bases, and 20 bases separated the two germline ends. CDR3 sequence reads: CASSIGWGTGTMNQPQHF. CDR3 nucleotides: TGTGCCAGTAGTATAGGTTGGGGAACAGGGACTATGAATCAGCCCCAGCATTTT.

The chain recombines TRBV11-2 with TRBJ2-5, with D perhaps TRBD1 or TRBD2 (5 bases each). The germline gives CDR1 SGHAT, CDR2 FQNNGV. Trimming stripped 5 bases from V and 1 base from J, with 8 bases between. The CDR3 runs 13 residues. The CDR3 DNA is TGTGCCAGCAGCCTCGGGACCCAAGAGACCCAGTACTTC. Translating it yields CASSLGTQETQYF. The whole variable domain, remainder taken from reference TRBV11-2 and TRBJ2-5, is EAGVAQSPRYKIIEKRQSVAFWCNPISGHATLYWYQQILGQGPKLLIQFQNNGVVDDSQLPKDRFSAERLKGVDSTLKIQPAKLEDSAVYLCASSLGTQETQYFGPGTRLLVL.

The J gene is TRBJ1-3, the V gene TRBV7-2; D is unresolved. The CDR3 loop spans 17 amino acids. The germline V gene has CDR1 SGHTA and CDR2 FQGNSA. Trimming took 1 base from V and 0 from J, leaving 13 bases between them. The CDR3 DNA follows: TGTGCCAGCAGCTTAGTCCCAGATGTTTCCTCTGGAAACACCATATATTTT. This codes for CASSLVPDVSSGNTIYF.

This chain uses TRBV20-1 with TRBJ1-2, with D perhaps matching TRBD1 (6 bases). This CDR3 has 11 amino acids. Trimming shortened V by 3 bases and J by 9 bases, and 11 bases separated the two germline ends. Germline CDR1 and CDR2: DFQATT and SNEGSKA (reference sequence). The CDR3 protein is CSASQDRRYTF. CDR3 coding DNA: TGCAGTGCTAGCCAGGACAGACGCTACACCTTC.